The source of this T cell receptor (beta chain) is a study of cytomegalovirus exposure and HLA in healthy donors. PCR involved 60 Vbeta and 13 Jbeta primers. Using immunoSEQ multiplex PCR, the repertoire was profiled, and TCRdb retains in-frame clones only, with some absent. The table includes 95,000 to 150,000 clones, around 80% detected once. Germline V gives CDR1 ENHRY, CDR2 SYGVKD. V trimming: 6 bases; J trimming: 2 bases; junction bases outside the gene matches: 3. CDR3 length: 15 residues. Sequencing was performed on PBMCs. This chain uses TRBV10-3 with TRBJ2-3; 12 bases fit TRBD2. The source of this sequence is a woman between 40 and 55 years old in good health and CMV-seropositive. The CDR3 loop is CAISGLAGNTDTQYF. CDR3 nucleotides: TGTGCCATCAGCGGACTAGCGGGGAACACAGATACGCAGTATTTT.